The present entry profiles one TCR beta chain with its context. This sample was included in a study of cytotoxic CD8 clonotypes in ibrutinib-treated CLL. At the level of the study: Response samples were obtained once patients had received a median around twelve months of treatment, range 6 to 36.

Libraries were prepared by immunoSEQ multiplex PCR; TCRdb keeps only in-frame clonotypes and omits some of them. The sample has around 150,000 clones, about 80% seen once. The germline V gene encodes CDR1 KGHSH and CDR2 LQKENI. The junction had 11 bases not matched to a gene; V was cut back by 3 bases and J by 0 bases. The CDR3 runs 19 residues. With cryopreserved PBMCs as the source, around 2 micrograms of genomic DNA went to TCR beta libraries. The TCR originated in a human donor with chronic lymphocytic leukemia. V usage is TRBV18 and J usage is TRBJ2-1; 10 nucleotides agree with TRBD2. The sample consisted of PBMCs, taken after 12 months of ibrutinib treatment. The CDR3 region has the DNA TGTGCCAGCTCACCCGGAGCGGGAGGGCCGGTGAGCTCCTACAATGAGCAGTTCTTC. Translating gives CASSPGAGGPVSSYNEQFF.